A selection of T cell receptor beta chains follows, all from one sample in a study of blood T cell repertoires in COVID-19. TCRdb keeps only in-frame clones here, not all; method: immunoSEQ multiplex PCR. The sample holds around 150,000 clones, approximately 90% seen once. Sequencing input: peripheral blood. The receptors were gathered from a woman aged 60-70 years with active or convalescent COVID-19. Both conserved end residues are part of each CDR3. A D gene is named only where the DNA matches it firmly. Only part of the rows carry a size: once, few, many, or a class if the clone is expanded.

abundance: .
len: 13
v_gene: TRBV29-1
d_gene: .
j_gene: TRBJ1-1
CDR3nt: TGCAGCGTTGTAGGAGATATGAACACTGAAGCTTTCTTT
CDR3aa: CSVVGDMNTEAFF

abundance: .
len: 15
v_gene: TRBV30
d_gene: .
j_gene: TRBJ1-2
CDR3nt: TGTGCCTGGAGTGTCGGGGGGGGCAAGGCTATGGCTCAAACCTTC
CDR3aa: CAWSVGGGKAMAQTF

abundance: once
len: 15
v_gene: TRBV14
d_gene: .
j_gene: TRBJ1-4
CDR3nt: TGTGCCAGCAGCCAAGGGCCCAGTTGGAATGAAAAACTGTTTTTT
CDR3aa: CASSQGPSWNEKLFF

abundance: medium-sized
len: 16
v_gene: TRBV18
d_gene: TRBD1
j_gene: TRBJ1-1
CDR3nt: TGTGCCAGCTCACCCGCAGGGGGCAGCAGGAACACTGAAGCTTTCTTT
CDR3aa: CASSPAGGSRNTEAFF

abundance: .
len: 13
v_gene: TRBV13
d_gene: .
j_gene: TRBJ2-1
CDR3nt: TGTGCCAGCAAATTTAGCTCCTACAATGAGCAGTTCTTC
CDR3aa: CASKFSSYNEQFF

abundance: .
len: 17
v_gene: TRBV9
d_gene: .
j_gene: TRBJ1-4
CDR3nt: TGTGCCAGCAGCGTAGGGGGCGAATTTTGGGGTAATGAAAAACTGTTTTTT
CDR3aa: CASSVGGEFWGNEKLFF

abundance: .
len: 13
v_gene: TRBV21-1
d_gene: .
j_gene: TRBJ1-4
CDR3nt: TGTGCCAGCATGGAGCCCCTACGAGAAAAACTGTTTTTT
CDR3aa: CASMEPLREKLFF

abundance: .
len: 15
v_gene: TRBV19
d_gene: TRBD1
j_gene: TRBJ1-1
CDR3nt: TGTGCCAGTAGTAACCGGGACAGGGGGCTCACTGAAGCTTTCTTT
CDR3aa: CASSNRDRGLTEAFF

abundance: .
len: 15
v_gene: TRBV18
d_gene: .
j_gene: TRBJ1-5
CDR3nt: TGTGCCAGCTCACTCGGAAACAGCCTGGATCAGCCCCAGCATTTT
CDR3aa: CASSLGNSLDQPQHF

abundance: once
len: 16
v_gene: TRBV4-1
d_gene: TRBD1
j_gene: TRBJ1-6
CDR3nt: TGCGCCAGCAGCCAAGAGAGGACAGGGTACAATTCACCCCTCCACTTT
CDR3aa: CASSQERTGYNSPLHF

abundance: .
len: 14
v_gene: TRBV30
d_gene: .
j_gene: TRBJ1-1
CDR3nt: TGTGCCTGGACCCGGGATCCACAGAACACTGAAGCTTTCTTT
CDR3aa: CAWTRDPQNTEAFF

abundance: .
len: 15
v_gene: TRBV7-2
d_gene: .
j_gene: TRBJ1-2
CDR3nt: TGTGCCAGCAGCTTATCTCCAGGGGATAACTATGGCTACACCTTC
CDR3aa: CASSLSPGDNYGYTF

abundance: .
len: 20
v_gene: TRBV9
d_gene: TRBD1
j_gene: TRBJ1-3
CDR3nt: TGTGCCAGCAGCCCTCAGACGGGACAGAAGGGACTTGGTTCTGGAAACACCATATATTTT
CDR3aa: CASSPQTGQKGLGSGNTIYF

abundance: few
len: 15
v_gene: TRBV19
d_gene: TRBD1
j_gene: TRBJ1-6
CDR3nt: TGTGCCAGTAGTATAGGGGCCAGGGGGCGTTCACCCCTCCACTTT
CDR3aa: CASSIGARGRSPLHF

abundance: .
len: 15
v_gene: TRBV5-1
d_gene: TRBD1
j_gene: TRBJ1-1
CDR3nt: TGCGCCAGCAGCCCCACCGGGACAGGGAATCTTGAAGCTTTCTTT
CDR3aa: CASSPTGTGNLEAFF

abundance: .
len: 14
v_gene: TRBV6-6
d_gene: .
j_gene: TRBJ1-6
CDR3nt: TGTGCCAGCAGTTACCGGGAAGGGAATTCACCCCTCCACTTT
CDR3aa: CASSYREGNSPLHF

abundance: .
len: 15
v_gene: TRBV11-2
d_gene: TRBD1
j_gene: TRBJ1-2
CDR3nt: TGTGCCAGCAGCTTACTGGCAGGGGGGAGCTATGGCTACACCTTC
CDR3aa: CASSLLAGGSYGYTF

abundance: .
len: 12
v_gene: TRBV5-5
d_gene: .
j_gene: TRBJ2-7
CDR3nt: TGTGCCAGCAGCCGGAACAGCTACGAGCAGTACTTC
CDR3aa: CASSRNSYEQYF

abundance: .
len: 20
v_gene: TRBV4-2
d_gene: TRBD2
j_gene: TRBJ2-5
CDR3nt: TGTGCCAGCAGCCAAGTCAAGCCAGGACTAGCGGGGTCAACACAAGAGACCCAGTACTTC
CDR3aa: CASSQVKPGLAGSTQETQYF

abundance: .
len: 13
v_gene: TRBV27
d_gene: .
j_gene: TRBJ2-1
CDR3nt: TGTGCCAGCAGTTTGGTCGGTAGCGATGAGCAGTTCTTC
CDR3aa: CASSLVGSDEQFF

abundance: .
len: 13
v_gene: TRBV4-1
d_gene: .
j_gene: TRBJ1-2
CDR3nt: TGCGCCAGCAGCCAAGACATGGACAGCCGCTACACCTTC
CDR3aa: CASSQDMDSRYTF

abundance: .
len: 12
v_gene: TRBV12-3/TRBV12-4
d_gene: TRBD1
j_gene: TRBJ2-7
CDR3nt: TGTGCCAGCAGCAGACAGGGATACGAGCAGTACTTC
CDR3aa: CASSRQGYEQYF

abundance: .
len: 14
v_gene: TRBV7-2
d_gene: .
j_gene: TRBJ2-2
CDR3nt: TGTGCCAGCAGCTTGAGGGCAGACACCGGGGAGCTGTTTTTT
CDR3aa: CASSLRADTGELFF

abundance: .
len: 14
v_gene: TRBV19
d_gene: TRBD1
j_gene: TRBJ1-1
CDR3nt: TGTGCCAGTAGTCTTAAGGGACAGGGGGCTGAAGCTTTCTTT
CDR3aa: CASSLKGQGAEAFF

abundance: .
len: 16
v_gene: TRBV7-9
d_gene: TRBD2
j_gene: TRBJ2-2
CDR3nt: TGTGCCAGCAGCTTAGCAGCTAGCGGCAACACCGGGGAGCTGTTTTTT
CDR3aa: CASSLAASGNTGELFF

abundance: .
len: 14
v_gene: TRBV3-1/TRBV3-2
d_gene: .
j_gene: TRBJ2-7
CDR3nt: TGTGCCAGCAGCTCCATGGACAGTTCCTACGAGCAGTACTTC
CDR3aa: CASSSMDSSYEQYF

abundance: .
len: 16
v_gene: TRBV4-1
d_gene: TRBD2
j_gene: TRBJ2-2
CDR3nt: TGCGCCAGCAGCCATTGGACGGGAGGGTCCACCGGGGAGCTGTTTTTT
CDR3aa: CASSHWTGGSTGELFF

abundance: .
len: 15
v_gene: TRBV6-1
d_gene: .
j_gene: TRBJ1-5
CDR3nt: TGTGCCAGCAGTGAAGCGTTGGGAGGGAATCAGCCCCAGCATTTT
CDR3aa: CASSEALGGNQPQHF

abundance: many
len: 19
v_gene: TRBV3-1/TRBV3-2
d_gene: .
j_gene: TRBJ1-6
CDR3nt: TGTGCCAGCAGCCTACACGTGGGAGGGCACAGCTCCTATAATTCACCCCTCCACTTT
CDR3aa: CASSLHVGGHSSYNSPLHF

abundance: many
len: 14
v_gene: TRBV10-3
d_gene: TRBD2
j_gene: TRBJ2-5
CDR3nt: TGTGCCATCAGTGAGTCGGGAGGGAAAGAGACCCAGTACTTC
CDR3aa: CAISESGGKETQYF

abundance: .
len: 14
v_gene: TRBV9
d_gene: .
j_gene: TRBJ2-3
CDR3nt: TGTGCCAGCAGCGTACATACTAGCACAGATACGCAGTATTTT
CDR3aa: CASSVHTSTDTQYF

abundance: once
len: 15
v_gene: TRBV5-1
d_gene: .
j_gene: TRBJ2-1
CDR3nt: TGCGCCAGCAGCTTGGCAGGGGCAAACTACAATGAGCAGTTCTTC
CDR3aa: CASSLAGANYNEQFF

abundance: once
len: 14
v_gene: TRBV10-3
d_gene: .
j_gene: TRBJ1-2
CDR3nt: TGTGCCACGACTACTCGAGGGGGATCCTATGGCTACACCTTC
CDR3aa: CATTTRGGSYGYTF

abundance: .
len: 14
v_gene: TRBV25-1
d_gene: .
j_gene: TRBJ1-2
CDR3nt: TGTGCCAGCAGTCCAGGTTTCGGTGGCTATGGCTACACCTTC
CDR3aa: CASSPGFGGYGYTF

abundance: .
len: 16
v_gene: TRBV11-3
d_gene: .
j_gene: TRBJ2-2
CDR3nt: TGTGCCAGCAGCTTAGCCGGGACAACAGACACCGGGGAGCTGTTTTTT
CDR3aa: CASSLAGTTDTGELFF

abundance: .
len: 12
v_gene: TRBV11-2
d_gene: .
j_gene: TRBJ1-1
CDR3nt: TGTGCCAGCAGCTTTAATTTCAGGGAAGCTTTCTTT
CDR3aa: CASSFNFREAFF

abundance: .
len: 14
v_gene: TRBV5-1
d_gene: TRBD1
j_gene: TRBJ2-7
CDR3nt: TGCGCCAGCAGCTTTGGACAGGTCTCCTACGAGCAGTACTTC
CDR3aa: CASSFGQVSYEQYF

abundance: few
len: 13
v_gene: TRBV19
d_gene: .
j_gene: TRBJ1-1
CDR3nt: TGTGCCAGTAGTATACAGGGGAGCACTGAAGCTTTCTTT
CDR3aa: CASSIQGSTEAFF

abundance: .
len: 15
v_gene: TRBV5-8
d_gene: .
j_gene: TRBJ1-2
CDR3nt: TGTGCCAGCAGCTTTTCACACAGCCAACTCTATGGCTACACCTTC
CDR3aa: CASSFSHSQLYGYTF

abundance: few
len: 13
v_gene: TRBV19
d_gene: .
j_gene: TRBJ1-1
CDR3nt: TGTGCCAGTGGCGGGAGTATGAACACTGAAGCTTTCTTT
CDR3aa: CASGGSMNTEAFF

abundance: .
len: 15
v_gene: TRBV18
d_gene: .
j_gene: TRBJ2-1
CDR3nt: TGTGCCAGCTCACCAGTTGGGGGGAGCTACAATGAGCAGTTCTTC
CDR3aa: CASSPVGGSYNEQFF

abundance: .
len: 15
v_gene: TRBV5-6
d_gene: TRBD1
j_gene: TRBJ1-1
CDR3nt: TGTGCCAGCAGCTTTCCCAGGGGGCGGTACACTGAAGCTTTCTTT
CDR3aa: CASSFPRGRYTEAFF

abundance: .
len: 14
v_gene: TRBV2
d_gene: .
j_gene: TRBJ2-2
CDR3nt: TGTGCCAGCACCACAGACAGGAACACCGGGGAGCTGTTTTTT
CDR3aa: CASTTDRNTGELFF

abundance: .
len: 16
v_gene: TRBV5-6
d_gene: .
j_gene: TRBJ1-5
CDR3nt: TGTGCCAGCAGCTTGTGGACACGTCATAGCAATCAGCCCCAGCATTTT
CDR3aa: CASSLWTRHSNQPQHF

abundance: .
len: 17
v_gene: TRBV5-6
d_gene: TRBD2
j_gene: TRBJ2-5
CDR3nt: TGTGCCAGCAGCAAAAACCTAGCGGGAACTAAACAAGAGACCCAGTACTTC
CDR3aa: CASSKNLAGTKQETQYF

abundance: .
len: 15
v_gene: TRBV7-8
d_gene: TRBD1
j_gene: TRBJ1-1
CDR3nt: TGTGCCAGCAGCTTAGGCGACAGGGAAGGGACTGAAGCTTTCTTT
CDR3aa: CASSLGDREGTEAFF